The subject of this entry is one T cell receptor beta chain. This sample is drawn from a study of cytomegalovirus exposure and HLA in healthy donors. V lost 0 bases and J 5 bases, leaving 4 bases between the germline ends. Germline V gives CDR1 SQVTM, CDR2 ANQGSEA. The CDR3 covers 11 residues. Healthy donors of bone marrow made up the group. PCR employed 60 Vbeta and 13 Jbeta primers. Sequenced by immunoSEQ multiplex PCR; TCRdb stores in-frame clones only, minus some. The table shows some 40,000 clones, with 68% occurring only once. The origin of this receptor is a man between 40 and 49 years old in good health and CMV-seronegative. Sequenced input: PBMCs. The V call is TRBV29-1, the J call TRBJ1-1; D is uncertain. CDR3 sequence reads: CSVEDSTEAFF. CDR3 DNA: TGCAGCGTTGAAGATTCTACTGAAGCTTTCTTT.